One T cell receptor beta chain is described in this entry. The antigen is undetermined. TCRdb's copy holds only in-frame clones and misses some; the assay was immunoSEQ multiplex PCR. The sample has fewer than 55,000 clones, about 95% seen once. The source of the sample is a study of graft-versus-host responses after intestinal transplantation. On the study more broadly: Recipients got multivisceral, liver-intestinal, or isolated intestinal transplants. Following induction with anti-thymocyte globulin, all recipients were given tacrolimus and steroids for around three years. Whole-study results and caveats: Elevated graft-versus-host to host-versus-graft clonal ratios in allografts were recorded for patients with graft-donor T cell macrochimerism. GvH clones appeared in recipient marrow, some first in ileum or blood.

Germline V gene data show CDR1 as MGHRA and CDR2 as YSYEKL. This CDR3 has 15 amino acids. The V gene end was trimmed by 4 bases and the J gene end by 8 bases; junction bases not matched to a gene: 8. The input for sequencing was unstimulated CD8+ T cells sorted from spleen or lymph node cells, taken before transplant. V usage is TRBV4-1 and J usage is TRBJ2-1, with 10 bases lining up with TRBD1. This sequence was found in a human donor who was the organ donor for an intestinal transplant. In DNA form, the CDR3 reads TGCGCCAGCAGCCCGACCGGGACAGGGGACTATGAGCAGTTCTTC. This codes for CASSPTGTGDYEQFF.